These T cell receptor beta chains were read from a single sample in a study of blood T cell repertoires in COVID-19. Sequencing was performed with immunoSEQ multiplex PCR; in TCRdb, only in-frame clones are kept and a portion is missing. The sample holds about 63,000 clones, around three quarters seen once. The sample was peripheral blood. The source of these receptors is a human donor in a cohort sampled during active COVID-19. Each CDR3 is given with its conserved first and last residue. The D gene is left open where the match is weak. Clone size is stated in some rows and not others, as once, few, many or a class when expanded.

D	V	J	size	DNA	CDR3
.	TRBV28	TRBJ2-1	.	TGTGCCAGCAGTTTCGGTCCCAATGAGCAGTTCTTC	CASSFGPNEQFF
TRBD1	TRBV5-1	TRBJ1-1	once	TGCGCCAGCAGCAATGGACAGGGGGTAATGACTGAAGCTTTCTTT	CASSNGQGVMTEAFF
.	TRBV19	TRBJ2-5	.	TGTGCCAGTAGTATAAACCCGGGAGTAAAGACCCAGTACTTC	CASSINPGVKTQYF
.	TRBV9	TRBJ2-3	few	TGTGCCAGCAGCCCCCCTAGCGTGCGCACAGATACGCAGTATTTT	CASSPPSVRTDTQYF
.	TRBV7-3	TRBJ2-3	.	TGTGCCAGCAGCTTAGGGTCTCGGGGCACAGATACGCAGTATTTT	CASSLGSRGTDTQYF
.	TRBV6-5	TRBJ1-5	once	TGTGCCAGCAGACCCAACCGACAGCGGGGACAGCCCCAGCATTTT	CASRPNRQRGQPQHF
TRBD2	TRBV25-1	TRBJ2-1	.	TGTGCCAGCAGTGAGTCCCCGGGACTAGCTTCCTACAATGAGCAGTTCTTC	CASSESPGLASYNEQFF
.	TRBV29-1	TRBJ2-4	once	TGCAGCGTTGAAGAGGCGGCGGGCCCGGACATTCAGTACTTC	CSVEEAAGPDIQYF
.	TRBV19	TRBJ2-3	once	TGTGCCAGTAGTTTTAGCGGTAACACAGATACGCAGTATTTT	CASSFSGNTDTQYF
TRBD1	TRBV6-5	TRBJ2-7	.	TGTGCCAGCAATCCCCGGGACAGGGGTTACGAGCAGTACTTC	CASNPRDRGYEQYF
TRBD2	TRBV30	TRBJ2-1	.	TGTGCCTGTCTCGCGGGAGTCATCGGAGGTGAGCAGTTCTTC	CACLAGVIGGEQFF
.	TRBV5-1	TRBJ1-1	.	TGCGCCAGCAAACGCAGAGCGGCGGACACTGAAGCTTTCTTT	CASKRRAADTEAFF
.	TRBV5-1	TRBJ1-2	.	TGCGCCAGCAGCCCCTGGACCGGGAGCTATGGCTACACCTTC	CASSPWTGSYGYTF
TRBD2	TRBV11-2	TRBJ2-3	.	TGTGCCAGCAGCCCGCCGGGGGGATGGGGTATAGATACGCAGTATTTT	CASSPPGGWGIDTQYF
TRBD1	TRBV24-1	TRBJ2-6	.	TGTGCCACCGCCGGGACAGGGAATTCTGGGGCCAACGTCCTGACTTTC	CATAGTGNSGANVLTF
.	TRBV19	TRBJ2-2	.	TGTGCCAGTAGTCCCCAGCGGACCGGGGAGCTGTTTTTT	CASSPQRTGELFF
TRBD2	TRBV19	TRBJ2-3	once	TGTGCCAGTAGTATGGGAGTGGGACTAGCGACGGATACGCAGTATTTT	CASSMGVGLATDTQYF
TRBD1	TRBV15	TRBJ1-1	.	TGTGCCACCAGCAGAGGCACCGGGACAGGGAACACTGAAGCTTTCTTT	CATSRGTGTGNTEAFF
TRBD2	TRBV18	TRBJ2-3	.	TGTGCCAGCTCACCACCCTGGGGGACTAGAGCGGGAGTCACAGATACGCAGTATTTT	CASSPPWGTRAGVTDTQYF
TRBD1	TRBV13	TRBJ2-7	.	TGTGCCAGCAGCCCACGCCAGGGGGCTGACGAGCAGTACTTC	CASSPRQGADEQYF
TRBD1	TRBV18	TRBJ2-7	few	TGTGCCAGCTCACCCACCGGGACAGTGGGATCCTACGAGCAGTACTTC	CASSPTGTVGSYEQYF
.	TRBV5-6	TRBJ1-1	once	TGTGCCAGCAGCCCGGACAGCCTTTATGAAGCTTTCTTT	CASSPDSLYEAFF
TRBD2	TRBV4-2	TRBJ2-3	.	TGTGCCAGCAGCCAAGGGAAAAGCGCGGCCGGACTAGCTAAGACGAGCACAGATACGCAGTATTTT	CASSQGKSAAGLAKTSTDTQYF
.	TRBV6-5	TRBJ1-5	.	TGTGCCAGCATTTTCAGGCCCTCTCTGCCAAAGCCCCAGCATTTT	CASIFRPSLPKPQHF
TRBD2	TRBV5-6	TRBJ2-1	.	TGTGCCAGCCAGACTAGCGGGAGTTTGAATGAGCAGTTCTTC	CASQTSGSLNEQFF
.	TRBV2	TRBJ2-7	.	TGTGCCAGCAGTGAGATGGGGGCAGGTAACGACGAGCAGTACTTC	CASSEMGAGNDEQYF
TRBD2	TRBV29-1	TRBJ2-2	.	TGCAGCGCCCTGAGCGGGAGGGCCGGCGGGGAGCTGTTTTTT	CSALSGRAGGELFF
.	TRBV30	TRBJ1-1	many	TGTGCCTGGAGTGTACTTGGGAGCGGGCACACTGAAGCTTTCTTT	CAWSVLGSGHTEAFF
.	TRBV20-1	TRBJ2-7	.	TGCAGTGCTAGTAGCGGTTACGAGCAGTACTTC	CSASSGYEQYF
.	TRBV6-5	TRBJ2-4	once	TGTGCCAGCAGTTACTCCCAGGGTAGTGGCATTCAGTACTTC	CASSYSQGSGIQYF
.	TRBV7-8	TRBJ1-3	.	TGTGCCAGCAGCTTTGTTCCGCGGGTGAGCTCTGGAAACACCATATATTTT	CASSFVPRVSSGNTIYF
.	TRBV7-8	TRBJ1-6	.	TGTGCCAGCAGCTCTAGCCGGCAGAATAATTCACCCCTCCACTTT	CASSSSRQNNSPLHF
TRBD2	TRBV6-5	TRBJ2-7	.	TGTGCCAGCAGTCGGGACTACCCCTACGAGCAGTACTTC	CASSRDYPYEQYF
TRBD1	TRBV4-1	TRBJ2-7	few	TGCGCCAGCAGCCAAGTATGGGGGACAGGGATATACGAGCAGTACTTC	CASSQVWGTGIYEQYF
.	TRBV5-6	TRBJ1-3	.	TGTGCCAGCAGAGCCAGGGGTTTTGGAAACACCATATATTTT	CASRARGFGNTIYF
TRBD1	TRBV18	TRBJ2-4	.	TGTGCCAGCTCACCGGGACAGCCCCGAAACATTCAGTACTTC	CASSPGQPRNIQYF
TRBD2	TRBV7-7	TRBJ2-2	once	TGTGCCAGCAGCCCGCGAAGCGGGAGGGCCTCCGGGGAGCTGTTTTTT	CASSPRSGRASGELFF
.	TRBV5-1	TRBJ1-1	.	TGCGCCAGCAGCCCAGGAGGGTCAGAACAAGAAGCTTTCTTT	CASSPGGSEQEAFF
.	TRBV13	TRBJ2-2	.	TGTGCCAGCAGCTTAGGCGGTCGGGGGAGACCCGGGGAGCTGTTTTTT	CASSLGGRGRPGELFF
.	TRBV5-1	TRBJ2-1	.	TGCGCCAGCAGCTTGTTTGCGGGAAAGTACAATGAGCAGTTCTTC	CASSLFAGKYNEQFF
.	TRBV27	TRBJ2-7	.	TGTGCCAGCAGCCGCCGGACATCCGTCTACGAGCAGTACTTC	CASSRRTSVYEQYF
TRBD1	TRBV27	TRBJ2-7	.	TGTGCCAGCAGTTTGCACGCCGGGACAGCTACCTACGAGCAGTACTTC	CASSLHAGTATYEQYF
TRBD2	TRBV7-3	TRBJ2-3	.	TGTGCCAGCAGCTTACTAGCGGGAGGCTCAGATACGCAGTATTTT	CASSLLAGGSDTQYF
TRBD1	TRBV5-8	TRBJ2-3	.	TGTGCCAGCAGCAAGGGGACAGGGGCAGGGACAGATACGCAGTATTTT	CASSKGTGAGTDTQYF
.	TRBV7-2	TRBJ1-2	.	TGTGCCAGCATCGAGCAGGCTTACTATGGCTACACCTTC	CASIEQAYYGYTF
.	TRBV18	TRBJ2-6	.	TGTGCCAGCTCATCAGTCGACTCTGGGGCCAACGTCCTGACTTTC	CASSSVDSGANVLTF
TRBD1	TRBV18	TRBJ1-5	.	TGTGCCAGCTCACCGGGACAGGGGAACAATCAGCCCCAGCATTTT	CASSPGQGNNQPQHF
.	TRBV29-1	TRBJ1-4	.	TGCAGCGTTGAAGACCACGGCGGTGGAAAACTGTTTTTT	CSVEDHGGGKLFF
TRBD2	TRBV7-3	TRBJ2-1	.	TGTGCCAGCAGCTTTAGCGGGAGGGGGGCCTACAATGAGCAGTTCTTC	CASSFSGRGAYNEQFF
.	TRBV11-3	TRBJ2-3	few	TGTGCCAGCAGCCCAATTAATAGGCCGGATGACTCGCAGTATTTT	CASSPINRPDDSQYF
TRBD2	TRBV29-1	TRBJ2-7	.	TGCAGCGTTGTTGGGCTAGCGGGAGAATACGAGCAGTACTTC	CSVVGLAGEYEQYF
.	TRBV5-1	TRBJ1-1	.	TGCGCCAGCAGCTGGGAGGTGGGGAGCACTGAAGCTTTCTTT	CASSWEVGSTEAFF
.	TRBV7-2	TRBJ2-2	.	TGTGCCAGCAGCTTTAGGGTGCACGGGGCCGGGGAGCTGTTTTTT	CASSFRVHGAGELFF